A single sample is the source of the 23 T cell receptor beta chains below, sequenced in a study of T-cell memory formation after mild COVID-19. In TCRdb, the 5' RACE reads were re-called with MiXCR into one record per CDR3 protein. The sample shows some 450,000 distinct CDR3 sequences, approximately 19% of them seen only once. The sequencing input was PBMCs or a T cell subset sorted from them (not recorded which). The origin of the receptors is a young man who had mild COVID-19 (a few samples of this study predate the infection). Cell type and time point are not known.

The chain has TRBV29-1 and TRBJ2-7; 8 bases line up with TRBD1. CDR3 size: 14 residues. CDR1 is SQVTM, CDR2 ANQGSEA, per germline. With V trimmed by 5 bases and J by 5 bases, 11 bases remained unmatched. In DNA form, the CDR3 reads TGCAGCGTTATGACCCCCGGGACAGGAGACGAGCAGTACTTC. Its translation is CSVMTPGTGDEQYF.

This clonotype turned up a few times. J is TRBJ2-7 and V is TRBV4-3, with 7 bases identical to TRBD1. V shed 3 bases and J 4 bases; nucleotides not matched to a gene: 12. In germline, CDR1 is LGHNA, CDR2 YSLEER. The CDR3 is made up of 16 amino acids. The CDR3 coding sequence is TGCGCCAGCAGCCAGAGCACGGGACAGCATAATTACGAGCAGTACTTC. The encoded protein is CASSQSTGQHNYEQYF.

The chain couples TRBV5-1 to TRBJ1-2; D perhaps matches TRBD1 (6 bases). Trimming stripped 4 bases from V and 0 bases from J, with 13 bases between. Germline CDR1 and CDR2: SGHRS and YFSETQ. The CDR3 extends over 15 amino acids. The CDR3 region has the DNA TGCGCCAGCAGCAGGGAGGGACAAGCTAACTATGGCTACACCTTC. Protein: CASSREGQANYGYTF.

This clonotype appeared a few times. This sequence joins TRBV29-1 and TRBJ2-2, with TRBD1 matching over 9 bases. Germline CDR1 reads SQVTM; CDR2 reads ANQGSEA. V lost 4 bases, J lost 6 bases, and 6 bases stayed unmatched. CDR3 length: 14 residues. This CDR3 is CSVGGQGGPGELFF. CDR3 bases: TGCAGCGTTGGGGGACAGGGTGGACCCGGGGAGCTGTTTTTT.

This clonotype was found a few times. The chain recombines TRBV6-5 with TRBJ2-5; D possibly corresponds to TRBD1 (5 bases). Germline lookup yields CDR1 MNHEY and CDR2 SVGAGI. Trimming left V 8 bases short and J 5 bases short, with 21 bases between. The CDR3 extends over 15 amino acids. CDR3 bases: TGTGCCAGCTCGCGGACACAAAGAATTGGGGAGACCCAGTACTTC. Translating gives CASSRTQRIGETQYF.

This clonotype showed up just a few times. The genes are TRBV4-3 and TRBJ2-1; D may be TRBD2 (5 bases). Trimming pared 1 base from V and 8 bases from J, leaving 12 bases between. This CDR3 spans 14 amino acids. CDR1 and CDR2 (germline): LGHNA, YSLEER. CDR3 DNA: TGCGCCAGCAGCCAAGTTCCGGGGAAGGATGAGCAGTTCTTC. This sequence encodes CASSQVPGKDEQFF.

The V and J genes are TRBV4-3 and TRBJ2-3, with TRBD2 identical over 10 bases. The CDR3 is 16 amino acids. V lost 1 base to trimming and J lost 4 bases; unmatched junction nucleotides: 5. Germline CDR1 LGHNA, CDR2 YSLEER. The CDR3 here is CASSQVSGGASDTQYF. The CDR3 coding sequence is TGCGCCAGCAGCCAAGTCAGCGGGGGGGCCTCAGATACGCAGTATTTT.

Turning to this clonotype: The junction does not match germline at one end; this may be a read error. This chain links TRBV7-2 with TRBJ2-3; 11 nucleotides agree with TRBD2. The CDR3 runs 16 residues. CDR1 is SGHTA and CDR2 is FQGNSA in the germline V gene. The DNA for the CDR3 is TGTGCCAGCAGCTCGCAGACTAGCGGGGCGCAGGATAAGCAGTATTTT. Its translation: CASSSQTSGAQDKQYF.

The V call is TRBV27, the J call TRBJ1-6, with D hard to call. Trimming pared 6 bases from V and 7 bases from J, leaving 10 bases between. CDR3 length equals 13 residues. Germline V gene sequence: CDR1 MNHEY, CDR2 SMNVEV (reference sequence). Here the CDR3 DNA reads TGTGCCAGCAGCCCAGCGTGGAATTCACCCCTCCACTTT. It is translated as CASSPAWNSPLHF.

In this sample, this clonotype turned up a few times. The V and J genes are TRBV3-1 and TRBJ2-3; maybe TRBD2 (7 bases). This CDR3 is 17 amino acids long. CDR1 is LGHDT, CDR2 YNNKEL, per germline (reference sequence). The V end lost 3 bases, the J end lost 4 bases, and 20 bases lay between the germline ends. The CDR3 DNA reads as TGTGCCAGCAGCCACCCTAGGGGGGGGGAGGTTTCAGATACGCAGTATTTT. Protein sequence: CASSHPRGGEVSDTQYF.

The chain employs TRBV12-3 or TRBV12-4 and TRBJ1-5; 11 bases match TRBD1. V trimming: 6 bases; J trimming: 2 bases; junction bases outside the gene matches: 6. The CDR3 extends over 16 amino acids. The CDR3 coding sequence is TGTGCCAGCAGCCCAGGGACAGGGGGTGGCAATCAGCCCCAGCATTTT. This translates into CASSPGTGGGNQPQHF.

Only a few counts were recorded for this clonotype. The CDR3 spells CSAAGPTGELFF. CDR3 in DNA: TGCAGTGCGGCAGGTCCCACCGGGGAGCTGTTTTTT. J is TRBJ2-2 and V is TRBV20-1; no clear D gene. V was pared by 6 bases and J by 4 bases, with 9 bases between. The CDR3 length is 12 residues. The V gene's germline CDR1 is DFQATT and CDR2 SNEGSKA (reference sequence).

V usage is TRBV6-2 or TRBV6-3 and J usage is TRBJ2-7, with 9 bases matching TRBD1. Trimming at V came to 5 bases and at J to 2 bases, leaving 7 bases not matched to a gene. This CDR3 contains 15 residues. CDR1 and CDR2 from the germline V gene are MNHEY and SVGEGT. DNA of the CDR3: TGTGCCAGCAGTGACCCGACAGGGGGACCCTACGAGCAGTACTTC. Translating it yields CASSDPTGGPYEQYF.

The chain has TRBV7-9 and TRBJ2-7, with TRBD2 matching 11 bases. The V segment lost 5 bases and the J segment 0 bases; nucleotides outside the gene matches: 6. Germline V gene data show CDR1 as SEHNR and CDR2 as FQNEAQ (reference sequence). This CDR3 comprises 16 residues. Here the CDR3 DNA reads TGTGCCAGCAGCCCCGGGACTAGCGGCGTCTCCTACGAGCAGTACTTC. This translates into CASSPGTSGVSYEQYF.

CDR3 region: CASNRRGRGQDYGYTF. Here the CDR3 DNA reads TGTGCCAGCAATAGGCGAGGGCGGGGGCAGGACTATGGCTACACCTTC. The chain links TRBV12-3 or TRBV12-4 to TRBJ1-2, with D possibly TRBD1 on 6 matching bases. V shed 7 bases and J shed 3 bases, with 21 bases lying between them. The CDR3 loop spans 16 amino acids.

J is TRBJ2-2 and V is TRBV2; D gene ambiguous. Germline V gives CDR1 SNHLY, CDR2 FYNNEI. The V gene lost 4 bases and the J gene lost 7 bases, with 10 bases spanning the gap. The CDR3 sequence is 13 residues long. The CDR3 nucleotides are TGTGCCAGCAGTGCACTGGTAGTCGGGGAGCTGTTTTTT. Encoded protein: CASSALVVGELFF. The complete variable domain, with remaining parts taken from reference TRBV2 and TRBJ2-2, reads EPEVTQTPSHQVTQMGQEVILRCVPISNHLYFYWYRQILGQKVEFLVSFYNNEISEKSEIFDDQFSVERPDGSNFTLKIRSTKLEDSAMYFCASSALVVGELFFGEGSRLTVL.

This chain links TRBV12-5 with TRBJ2-7; D is perhaps TRBD1 or TRBD2 (5 bases each). Looked up from germline, CDR1 is LGHNT and CDR2 is FRNRAP. Trimming took 3 bases from V and 0 from J, leaving 9 bases between them. This CDR3 region has 14 residues. The CDR3 loop reads CASGFPGRSYEQYF. In DNA form, the CDR3 reads TGTGCTAGTGGTTTTCCGGGACGCTCCTACGAGCAGTACTTC.

At least ten counts were recorded for this clonotype. Here the CDR3 DNA reads TGTGCCAGCAGCTCGAAACAGGAATTCACTGAAGCTTTCTTT. Protein sequence: CASSSKQEFTEAFF. V and J are TRBV7-9 and TRBJ1-1; a weak D match, TRBD1 (5 bases). This CDR3 contains 14 residues. V lost 4 bases to trimming and J lost 4 bases, with 13 bases between them. Germline loops: CDR1 SEHNR, CDR2 FQNEAQ (reference sequence).

On this clonotype: A much larger clone sits a single nucleotide away, making a read error possible. This chain connects TRBV28 to TRBJ2-3, with unresolved D. Germline V gives CDR1 MDHEN, CDR2 SYDVKM. The CDR3 is made up of 13 amino acids. V lost 6 bases, J lost 6 bases, and 13 bases lay in between. In DNA form, the CDR3 reads TGTGCCAGCAGCCCCACAGCCCTCGATACGCAGTATTTT. It encodes CASSPTALDTQYF.

A few counts support this clonotype. The gene calls are TRBV27 and TRBJ1-6; D uncertain. The V and J ends lost 6 bases and 8 bases respectively, with 17 bases between them. Germline CDR1 reads MNHEY; CDR2 reads SMNVEV (reference sequence). The CDR3 has 15 amino acids. CDR3 coding DNA: TGTGCCAGCAGAACACCCGAGCAGTGGGATTCACCCCTCCACTTT. It translates to CASRTPEQWDSPLHF.

J is TRBJ2-1 and V is TRBV2, with TRBD2 identical over 11 bases. This CDR3 spans 15 amino acids. The germline CDR1 and CDR2 sequences are SNHLY and FYNNEI. V was pared by 2 bases and J by 8 bases, with 5 bases of the junction left unmatched. The CDR3 sequence is CASSELAGGPHEQFF. The CDR3 coding sequence is TGTGCCAGCAGTGAATTAGCGGGGGGGCCCCATGAGCAGTTCTTC.

This clonotype was counted a few times. This chain connects TRBV9 to TRBJ2-1; 11 nucleotides line up with TRBD2. CDR1 is SGDLS, CDR2 YYNGEE, per germline. The V segment lost 4 bases and the J segment 4 bases; nucleotides outside the gene matches: 10. The CDR3 totals 17 residues. The DNA for the CDR3 is TGTGCCAGCAGCTCCGCTTTAGCGGGGGGGCTTTACAATGAGCAGTTCTTC. It encodes CASSSALAGGLYNEQFF.

This rearrangement joins TRBV7-9 to TRBJ2-3; D possibly uses TRBD1 or TRBD2 (5 bases each). The ends were cut back, 5 bases at V and 7 bases at J, with 16 bases in the middle. This CDR3 contains 14 residues. The V gene's germline CDR1 is SEHNR and CDR2 FQNEAQ (reference sequence). CDR3 DNA sequence: TGTGCCAGCAGCGCCGATTGGGGGTTGAATACGCAGTATTTT. Translated, it gives CASSADWGLNTQYF.